Shown below are 26 T cell receptor beta chains from a single sample sequenced in a study of cytomegalovirus exposure and HLA in healthy donors. Only in-frame clones appear in the TCRdb table, and some are missing; sequencing was by immunoSEQ multiplex PCR. The sample yields fewer than 250,000 clones, 85% to 90% seen once. Input material: PBMCs. These TCRs come from a young man in good health and CMV-seronegative.

The chain combines TRBV28 with TRBJ2-3, with unresolved D. With 6 bases removed from V and 4 bases from J, the gap between germline ends came to 17 bases. Germline assignment: CDR1 MDHEN and CDR2 SYDVKM. The CDR3 extends over 15 amino acids. The CDR3 DNA is TGTGCCAGCAGCCATGCCGGTAAAGTGGCAGATACGCAGTATTTT. Translating gives CASSHAGKVADTQYF.

This rearrangement joins TRBV10-1 to TRBJ2-7; 10 bases fit TRBD1. With 5 bases clipped from V and 4 bases from J, the junction kept 2 bases outside the gene matches. The germline gives CDR1 WNHNN, CDR2 SYGVQD (reference sequence). The CDR3 runs to 13 residues. DNA for the CDR3: TGCGCCAGCAGTATGGGACAGGGGTACGAGCAGTACTTC. Its translation: CASSMGQGYEQYF.

DNA of the CDR3: TGTGCCAGCTCCCCCGCCGGGGAGCGGAAGCCCCAGCATTTT. Translating gives CASSPAGERKPQHF. This chain joins TRBV18 and TRBJ1-5; D unresolved. Germline-derived CDR1 and CDR2 are KGHSH and LQKENI. With 6 bases removed from V and 8 bases from J, the gap between germline ends came to 17 bases. The CDR3 sequence is 14 residues long.

The rearrangement links TRBV27 to TRBJ2-6; D is unresolved. CDR1 is MNHEY and CDR2 is SMNVEV in the germline V gene (reference sequence). CDR3 size: 14 residues. V was shortened by 5 bases and J by 1 base, with 6 bases between the two germline ends. CDR3 protein: CASSPLSGANVLTF. CDR3 nucleotide sequence: TGTGCCAGCAGTCCCCTATCTGGGGCCAACGTCCTGACTTTC.

V usage is TRBV7-2 and J usage is TRBJ2-7; TRBD1 agrees at 10 bases. Trimming took 2 bases from V and 2 from J; bases not matched to a gene: 9. The CDR3 is 17 residues long. Germline V lookup: CDR1 SGHTA, CDR2 FQGNSA. In DNA form, the CDR3 reads TGTGCCAGCAGCTTACCCCTGGACAGGGGGACTCCCTACGAGCAGTACTTC. This encodes CASSLPLDRGTPYEQYF. The variable domain in full, completed from reference TRBV7-2 and TRBJ2-7, reads GAGVSQSPSNKVTEKGKDVELRCDPISGHTALYWYRQSLGQGLEFLIYFQGNSAPDKSGLPSDRFSAERTGGSVSTLTIQRTQQEDSAVYLCASSLPLDRGTPYEQYFGPGTRLTVT.

V gene TRBV7-2 combines with J gene TRBJ2-1; possibly TRBD2 for D (6 bases). Germline assignment: CDR1 SGHTA and CDR2 FQGNSA. V was shortened by 5 bases and J by 8 bases, with 13 bases between the two germline ends. This CDR3 contains 13 residues. The CDR3 here is CASSRRGAYEQFF. The CDR3 DNA reads as TGTGCCAGCAGCCGCCGCGGGGCCTATGAGCAGTTCTTC.

The CDR3 here is CASSLGGLAGFTDTQYF. CDR3 bases: TGCGCCAGCAGCTTGGGCGGATTAGCGGGTTTCACAGATACGCAGTATTTT. The chain couples TRBV5-1 to TRBJ2-3; 7 nucleotides align to TRBD2. V lost 0 bases and J lost 2; bases outside the gene matches: 9. Germline CDR1 SGHRS, CDR2 YFSETQ. There are 17 residues in the CDR3.

The gene calls are TRBV5-6 and TRBJ2-3; D might be TRBD1 (5 bases). V lost 0 bases, J lost 5 bases, and 13 bases lay in between. CDR1 is SGHDT, CDR2 YYEEEE, per germline. The CDR3 totals 15 residues. The CDR3 protein is CASSLEGAFVDTQYF. The CDR3 nucleotides read TGTGCCAGCAGCTTGGAAGGGGCGTTTGTAGATACGCAGTATTTT.

The chain carries TRBV7-2 and TRBJ2-7; D not resolved. With 0 bases removed from V and 5 bases from J, the gap between germline ends came to 11 bases. CDR3 length: 14 amino acids. Germline V gene lookup returns CDR1 SGHTA and CDR2 FQGNSA. The CDR3, as DNA: TGTGCCAGCAGCTTAGCGCCATTTACAGACGAGCAGTACTTC. Its translation: CASSLAPFTDEQYF.

This chain uses TRBV5-1 with TRBJ2-1; 16 bases agree with TRBD2. The CDR3 is 15 amino acids. The germline CDR1 and CDR2 sequences are SGHRS and YFSETQ. J gave up 8 bases and V 4 bases, and 3 bases lay outside the gene matches. This CDR3 is CASSGTSGGADEQFF. Here the CDR3 DNA reads TGCGCCAGCAGCGGGACTAGCGGGGGGGCAGATGAGCAGTTCTTC. The variable domain in full, completed from reference TRBV5-1 and TRBJ2-1, reads KAGVTQTPRYLIKTRGQQVTLSCSPISGHRSVSWYQQTPGQGLQFLFEYFSETQRNKGNFPGRFSGRQFSNSRSEMNVSTLELGDSALYLCASSGTSGGADEQFFGPGTRLTVL.

This chain uses TRBV15 with TRBJ2-7; D gene ambiguous. V lost 3 bases to trimming and J lost 3 bases, with 6 bases between them. From germline, CDR1 is LNHNV and CDR2 YYDKDF (reference sequence). CDR3 size: 12 residues. The CDR3 bases are TGTGCCACCAGCAGCCCCTTCTACGAGCAGTACTTC. Protein sequence: CATSSPFYEQYF.

The sample holds a few counts of this clone. The gene calls are TRBV7-9 and TRBJ2-5, with D possibly being TRBD1 (7 bases). Trimming took 7 bases from V and 5 from J, leaving 17 bases between them. The CDR3 totals 14 residues. Germline V lookup: CDR1 SEHNR, CDR2 FQNEAQ (reference sequence). This CDR3 reads CASNLMSGGETQYF. CDR3 bases: TGTGCCAGCAACCTTATGTCAGGGGGGGAGACCCAGTACTTC.

The V call is TRBV27, the J call TRBJ1-2; 7 nucleotides line up with TRBD1. This CDR3 is built from 17 residues. The germline CDR1 and CDR2 sequences are MNHEY and SMNVEV (reference sequence). After removal of 2 bases from V and 5 bases from J, the junction contained 14 bases not matched to a gene. Here the CDR3 reads CASSLPTGFESRYGYTF. The CDR3 DNA follows: TGTGCCAGCAGTTTACCGACAGGGTTTGAGAGTAGATATGGCTACACCTTC.

Note on this clone: At one boundary the junction diverges from the germline segment, which might be a read error. The chain uses TRBV6-1 and TRBJ2-4, with D unclear. Germline CDR1 reads MNHNS; CDR2 reads SASEGT. The CDR3 extends over 14 amino acids. The CDR3 is CASSPEHPKNIQYF. In DNA form, the CDR3 reads TGTGCCAGCAGCCCTGAGCATCCCAAGAACATTCAGTACTTC.

The genes are TRBV4-1 and TRBJ2-3; 13 positions agree with TRBD2. V gave up 2 bases and J gave up 3 bases; unmatched junction bases: 5. The CDR3 has 17 residues. The germline gives CDR1 MGHRA, CDR2 YSYEKL. The CDR3 here is CASSQSKTSGRTDTQYF. The CDR3, as DNA: TGCGCCAGCAGCCAAAGTAAGACTAGCGGGAGGACAGATACGCAGTATTTT.

A note on this clone: Other DNA sequences of this sample code for an identical CDR3. V is TRBV30 and J is TRBJ1-5, with D perhaps TRBD1 (5 bases). This CDR3 spans 13 amino acids. Trimming cost V 3 bases and J 2 bases, with 8 bases left between them. The V gene's germline CDR1 is GTSNPN and CDR2 SVGIG (reference sequence). The CDR3 nucleotides are TGTGCCTGGAGGGGGGGTGGCAATCAGCCCCAGCATTTT. Protein product: CAWRGGGNQPQHF.

The chain employs TRBV9 and TRBJ2-7; TRBD2 is a possible D gene (6 bases). This CDR3 is 14 amino acids long. V shed 4 bases and J shed 2 bases, with 13 bases lying between them. Germline V gene sequence: CDR1 SGDLS, CDR2 YYNGEE. The CDR3 region is CASSTRDFTYEQYF. Here the CDR3 DNA reads TGTGCCAGCAGCACCCGGGACTTCACCTACGAGCAGTACTTC.

This chain connects TRBV25-1 to TRBJ2-1, with 12 bases that match TRBD1. In germline, CDR1 is MGHDK, CDR2 SYGVNS. CDR3 size: 15 residues. Trimming took 4 bases from V and 5 from J; bases not matched to a gene: 3. The CDR3 coding sequence is TGTGCCAGCAGTGGGGACAGGGGGCTGGACAATGAGCAGTTCTTC. The encoded protein is CASSGDRGLDNEQFF.

The chain recombines TRBV7-3 with TRBJ2-1; possible D gene TRBD2, 5 bases. The CDR3 runs to 14 residues. The V gene lost 5 bases and the J gene lost 7 bases, with 15 bases spanning the gap. Germline assignment: CDR1 SGHTA and CDR2 FQGTGA. The CDR3 loop reads CASSPSGFLNEQFF. Written as DNA, the CDR3 is TGTGCCAGCAGCCCATCGGGATTTCTTAATGAGCAGTTCTTC.

The V and J genes are TRBV20-1 and TRBJ2-3; D ambiguous. Trimming pared 3 bases from V and 6 bases from J, leaving 4 bases between. The CDR3 is 10 residues long. Per the germline V gene, CDR1 is DFQATT and CDR2 is SNEGSKA (reference sequence). The chain's CDR3 is CSARQDTQYF. CDR3 sequence (DNA): TGCAGTGCTAGGCAGGATACGCAGTATTTT.

This clone was seen a handful of times. The CDR3 region has the DNA TGTGCCAGCAGCGGCCGGGGTTTGAATTCACCCCTCCACTTT. The encoded protein is CASSGRGLNSPLHF. The chain uses TRBV7-9 and TRBJ1-6, with no clear D. The V end lost 5 bases, the J end lost 7 bases, and 12 bases lay between the germline ends. CDR1 and CDR2 from the germline V gene are SEHNR and FQNEAQ (reference sequence). This CDR3 is 14 amino acids long.

The chain employs TRBV4-3 and TRBJ1-2, with D uncertain. The germline gives CDR1 LGHNA, CDR2 YSLEER. The CDR3 extends over 16 amino acids. V lost 0 bases, J lost 7 bases, and 18 bases lay in between. The CDR3, as DNA: TGCGCCAGCAGCCAAGATCTAGGGCGGGGAGACGGTGGCTACACCTTC. Its protein product is CASSQDLGRGDGGYTF.

This clone showed up many times. The chain uses TRBV19 and TRBJ1-3; D not resolved. Trimming took off 10 bases at V and 0 bases at J, with 13 bases between the two ends. CDR1 and CDR2 (germline): LNHDA, SQIVND (reference sequence). The CDR3 contains 14 residues. CDR3 sequence (DNA): TGTGCCACCGCACCCGTGAGCTCTGGAAACACCATATATTTT. Protein: CATAPVSSGNTIYF.

V usage is TRBV4-1 and J usage is TRBJ2-1, with a possible D match to TRBD2 (5 bases). The V gene lost 4 bases and the J gene lost 0 bases, with 28 bases spanning the gap. The CDR3 is 21 amino acids. Germline V gives CDR1 MGHRA, CDR2 YSYEKL. CDR3 nucleotides: TGCGCCAGCAGCCCGAAGACCTTAGATTCGCGGAGACTAAGCTCCTACAATGAGCAGTTCTTC. Its protein product is CASSPKTLDSRRLSSYNEQFF.

The chain has TRBV29-1 and TRBJ2-7; 8 bases map to TRBD1. The V segment lost 5 bases and the J segment 2 bases; nucleotides outside the gene matches: 5. The germline V gene has CDR1 SQVTM and CDR2 ANQGSEA. This CDR3 is 13 amino acids long. The CDR3 DNA reads TGCAGCGTTTCAGGACAGGGCCCCTACGAGCAGTACTTC. It codes for CSVSGQGPYEQYF.

The chain employs TRBV10-1 and TRBJ1-2; D call uncertain. CDR1 is WNHNN and CDR2 is SYGVQD in the germline V gene (reference sequence). CDR3 length: 13 residues. V was clipped by 2 bases and J by 4 bases, with 8 bases between them. CDR3 bases: TGCGCCAGCAGTGAGATGCGAACCTATGGCTACACCTTC. Translation gives CASSEMRTYGYTF.